A single sample gave rise to the 32 T cell receptor beta chains below, sequenced in a study of regulatory T cells in long-lasting Graves disease. For TCR beta, libraries came from iRepertoire HTBI primers and Arm-PCR of CDR3 regions. MiXCR, run by TCRdb on the multiplex PCR reads, gives a single entry per CDR3 protein. The sample carries 350,000 to 450,000 distinct CDR3 sequences, approximately 15% recorded once. The time point: newly diagnosed GD, antithyroid drugs for less than 3 months. PBMCs were the source of the RNA used for TCR sequencing. This same sample was also taken into another study, of T cells in Graves' hyperthyroidism and ophthalmopathy.

Sequencing used peripheral blood mononuclear cells (PBMCs), obtained at new diagnosis, from a patient treated with antithyroid drugs. All receptors come from a woman aged 35 to 49 with Graves disease.

The rearrangement joins TRBV11-2 to TRBJ2-5; D not resolved. This CDR3 spans 13 amino acids. Trimming removed 5 bases at V and 3 bases at J, with 10 bases between. Looked up from germline, CDR1 is SGHAT and CDR2 is FQNNGV. DNA of the CDR3: TGTGCCAGCAGCCCAAACTTTGAAGAGACCCAGTACTTC. It specifies CASSPNFEETQYF.

This clonotype was recorded at least ten times. The chain employs TRBV29-1 and TRBJ1-1; no firm D call. Trimming took off 7 bases at V and 0 bases at J, with 9 bases between the two ends. The CDR3 spans 12 residues. In germline, CDR1 is SQVTM, CDR2 ANQGSEA. CDR3 region: CSASEVNTEAFF. The CDR3 coding sequence is TGCAGCGCTTCAGAGGTGAACACTGAAGCTTTCTTT.

CDR3 nucleotide sequence: TGTGCCAGCAGCCAAGACTGGCAGGGAGGAGACAATGAGCAGTTCTTC. It codes for CASSQDWQGGDNEQFF. The rearrangement uses TRBV3-1 and TRBJ2-1; the D gene is possibly TRBD2 (6 bases). V dropped 0 bases and J dropped 5 bases, with 14 bases sitting between them. Germline CDR1 and CDR2: LGHDT and YNNKEL (reference sequence). This CDR3 has 16 amino acids.

This clonotype was detected a few times. The V and J genes are TRBV20-1 and TRBJ2-7; perhaps D is TRBD1 or TRBD2 (5 bases each). V lost 4 bases to trimming and J lost 2 bases, with 18 bases between them. Per the germline V gene, CDR1 is DFQATT and CDR2 is SNEGSKA (reference sequence). This CDR3 has 15 residues. CDR3 sequence reads: CSATLPRGHTYEQYF. CDR3 DNA: TGCAGTGCTACCCTACCGAGGGGTCATACCTACGAGCAGTACTTC.

There are a few counts of this clonotype. The J gene is TRBJ2-7, the V gene TRBV30; 7 nucleotides match TRBD1. With 0 bases clipped from V and 4 bases from J, the junction kept 6 bases outside the gene matches. Per the germline V gene, CDR1 is GTSNPN and CDR2 is SVGIG (reference sequence). There are 14 residues in the CDR3. In DNA, the CDR3 is TGTGCCTGGAGTGTTCTCGGACAGGAGTACGAGCAGTACTTC. Its translation is CAWSVLGQEYEQYF.

This chain links TRBV5-6 with TRBJ2-2; the match to TRBD2 covers 11 bases. This CDR3 contains 17 residues. J lost 6 bases, V lost 6 bases, and 13 bases had no gene match. The germline V gene encodes CDR1 SGHDT and CDR2 YYEEEE. CDR3 sequence reads: CASTKRRVAGGAGELFF. DNA of the CDR3: TGTGCCAGCACCAAAAGGAGAGTAGCGGGAGGGGCCGGGGAGCTGTTTTTT.

This clonotype was counted at least ten times. The chain uses TRBV19 and TRBJ1-1; perhaps TRBD1 as D (5 bases). The V and J ends lost 4 bases and 3 bases respectively, with 9 bases between them. The CDR3 spans 13 residues. Germline CDR1 LNHDA, CDR2 SQIVND (reference sequence). CDR3 sequence reads: CASSNEGYTEAFF. The CDR3 DNA sequence: TGTGCCAGTAGTAACGAGGGGTACACTGAAGCTTTCTTT.

The V call is TRBV29-1, the J call TRBJ1-1; possible D gene TRBD1, 6 bases. Trimming took 8 bases from V and 2 from J, leaving 15 bases between them. This CDR3 is built from 13 residues. Germline loops: CDR1 SQVTM, CDR2 ANQGSEA. The CDR3 DNA reads TGCAGCATATGGACAGCTCCTAACACTGAAGCTTTCTTT. This codes for CSIWTAPNTEAFF. The full variable domain, its missing parts supplied by reference TRBV29-1 and TRBJ1-1, is SAVISQKPSRDICQRGTSLTIQCQVDSQVTMMFWYRQQPGQSLTLIATANQGSEATYESGFVIDKFPISRPNLTFSTLTVSNMSPEDSSIYLCSIWTAPNTEAFFGQGTRLTVV.

This clonotype came up many times. The V gene is TRBV28, the J gene TRBJ2-7, with TRBD2 matching over 11 bases. Germline CDR1 and CDR2: MDHEN and SYDVKM. The CDR3 is 15 residues long. The junction had 8 bases not matched to a gene; V was cut back by 7 bases and J by 3 bases. CDR3 amino acids: CASTLRLAGGYEQYF. The CDR3 DNA follows: TGTGCCAGCACCCTGAGGCTAGCGGGAGGCTACGAGCAGTACTTC.

This clonotype was counted a few times. The chain employs TRBV20-1 and TRBJ2-7, with TRBD1 identical over 12 bases. V gave up 6 bases and J gave up 6 bases; unmatched junction bases: 12. The length of the CDR3 is 15 residues. CDR1 and CDR2 (germline): DFQATT, SNEGSKA (reference sequence). The CDR3 is CSAGGTGTGGGEQYF. The CDR3 DNA reads TGCAGTGCAGGGGGGACGGGGACAGGGGGCGGCGAGCAGTACTTC.

This clonotype has just a few counts. The rearrangement uses TRBV6-1 and TRBJ1-1, with D tentatively TRBD1 (6 bases). V lost 6 bases, J lost 0 bases, and 11 bases lay in between. This CDR3 region has 14 residues. Germline V lookup: CDR1 MNHNS, CDR2 SASEGT. The CDR3 is CASRTRGLNTEAFF. DNA for the CDR3: TGTGCCAGCAGGACACGGGGGCTGAACACTGAAGCTTTCTTT.

The chain is built from TRBV19 and TRBJ2-7, with 12 positions matching TRBD1. With V trimmed by 5 bases and J by 6 bases, 5 bases remained unmatched. The V gene's germline CDR1 is LNHDA and CDR2 SQIVND (reference sequence). The CDR3 contains 14 residues. The CDR3 DNA sequence: TGTGCCAGTAGTGCCGGGACAGGGGGCTCCGAGCAGTACTTC. Translated: CASSAGTGGSEQYF. The complete variable domain, with remaining parts taken from reference TRBV19 and TRBJ2-7, reads DGGITQSPKYLFRKEGQNVTLSCEQNLNHDAMYWYRQDPGQGLRLIYYSQIVNDFQKGDIAEGYSVSREKKESFPLTVTSAQKNPTAFYLCASSAGTGGSEQYFGPGTRLTVT.

The V call is TRBV19, the J call TRBJ2-7; TRBD2 aligns across 7 bases. This CDR3 has 18 residues. The V and J ends lost 1 base and 5 bases, in that order; junction bases with no gene match: 17. Germline assignment: CDR1 LNHDA and CDR2 SQIVND (reference sequence). CDR3 amino acids: CASSIAIGVGEGLNEQYF. CDR3 sequence (DNA): TGTGCCAGTAGTATAGCGATAGGAGTGGGGGAGGGCCTGAACGAGCAGTACTTC. Looking up the rest from reference TRBV19 and TRBJ2-7 gives the full variable domain: DGGITQSPKYLFRKEGQNVTLSCEQNLNHDAMYWYRQDPGQGLRLIYYSQIVNDFQKGDIAEGYSVSREKKESFPLTVTSAQKNPTAFYLCASSIAIGVGEGLNEQYFGPGTRLTVT.

The table lists this clonotype with many counts. Here the CDR3 reads CASSLRTSGDEQFF. The CDR3 coding sequence is TGTGCCAGCAGTTTAAGGACTAGCGGGGACGAGCAGTTCTTC. The chain links TRBV27 to TRBJ2-1; 12 bases are shared with TRBD2. CDR1 is MNHEY, CDR2 SMNVEV, per germline (reference sequence). The CDR3 has 14 amino acids. After removal of 2 bases from V and 10 bases from J, the junction contained 3 bases not matched to a gene.

In this sample, this clonotype turned up many times. This chain joins TRBV24-1 and TRBJ2-5, with D perhaps given as TRBD1 or TRBD2 (5 bases each). CDR3 length: 15 residues. V lost 5 bases and J 1 base, leaving 13 bases between the germline ends. Germline assignment: CDR1 KGHDR and CDR2 SFDVKD. CDR3 protein: CATSVGTVGQETQYF. In DNA, the CDR3 is TGTGCCACCAGTGTAGGGACGGTCGGCCAAGAGACCCAGTACTTC.

This clonotype showed up many times. The rearrangement uses TRBV28 and TRBJ2-5; the match to TRBD2 covers 7 bases. CDR1 is MDHEN, CDR2 SYDVKM, per germline. The CDR3 runs 14 residues. J lost 2 bases, V lost 8 bases, and 8 bases had no gene match. In nucleotides, the CDR3 is TGTGCCAGCCTTTCTAGCGGCGGACAAGAGACCCAGTACTTC. As protein: CASLSSGGQETQYF.

The chain links TRBV7-9 to TRBJ2-7, with 7 bases matching TRBD1. CDR1 is SEHNR and CDR2 is FQNEAQ in the germline V gene (reference sequence). The CDR3 extends over 15 amino acids. V lost 6 bases, J lost 2 bases, and 10 bases stayed unmatched. The CDR3 sequence: CASSHTGAGTYEQYF. The CDR3 region has the DNA TGTGCCAGCAGTCACACAGGGGCAGGAACCTACGAGCAGTACTTC.

The chain uses TRBV5-1 and TRBJ1-5; maybe TRBD1 (6 bases). Looked up from germline, CDR1 is SGHRS and CDR2 is YFSETQ. The CDR3 covers 14 residues. V was shortened by 1 base and J by 3 bases, with 8 bases between the two germline ends. CDR3 nucleotides: TGCGCCAGCAGCTTGACAGGGATCAATCAGCCCCAGCATTTT. Translating it yields CASSLTGINQPQHF.

This clonotype was seen many times. The chain employs TRBV20-1 and TRBJ1-5; 7 positions match TRBD1. With 4 bases clipped from V and 2 bases from J, the junction kept 8 bases outside the gene matches. The CDR3 runs to 15 residues. Germline values: CDR1 DFQATT, CDR2 SNEGSKA (reference sequence). CDR3 DNA: TGCAGTGCTACCCAGGGGGGGGGACGCAATCAGCCCCAGCATTTT. This codes for CSATQGGGRNQPQHF.

This clonotype was detected ten times or more. V is TRBV27 and J is TRBJ2-2; D is perhaps TRBD2 (6 bases). This CDR3 is 14 amino acids long. V lost 10 bases, J lost 4 bases, and 16 bases lay in between. The germline V gene has CDR1 MNHEY and CDR2 SMNVEV (reference sequence). The DNA for the CDR3 is TGTGCCACTGGCCCGGGAGCGGGCACCGGGGAGCTGTTTTTT. It specifies CATGPGAGTGELFF.

In this sample, this clonotype turned up many times. The chain employs TRBV28 and TRBJ2-7; the D gene could be TRBD1 or TRBD2 (5 bases each). CDR1 is MDHEN, CDR2 SYDVKM, per germline. The CDR3 totals 14 residues. V was trimmed by 6 bases and J by 7 bases, leaving 19 bases between them. CDR3 protein: CASRGDPAEGEQYF. CDR3 nucleotide sequence: TGTGCCAGCAGGGGGGACCCCGCCGAGGGGGAGCAGTACTTC.

This sequence joins TRBV6-2 or TRBV6-3 and TRBJ2-5; 10 bases line up with TRBD2. The germline gives CDR1 MNHEY, CDR2 SVGEGT. The CDR3 length is 16 residues. J gave up 5 bases and V 7 bases, and 13 bases lay outside the gene matches. The CDR3 loop is CASTAPLAGVWETQYF. The CDR3 DNA reads as TGTGCCAGCACCGCTCCCCTAGCGGGAGTGTGGGAGACCCAGTACTTC.

The chain combines TRBV5-5 with TRBJ1-1; D remains ambiguous. Trimming shortened V by 4 bases and J by 3 bases, and 10 bases separated the two germline ends. The CDR3 runs to 13 residues. Germline CDR1 reads SGHKS; CDR2 reads YYEKEE (reference sequence). CDR3 protein: CASSQDPDTEAFF. The CDR3, as DNA: TGTGCCAGCAGCCAAGATCCGGACACTGAAGCTTTCTTT.

This clonotype was seen ten or more times. J is TRBJ1-6 and V is TRBV3-1, with D perhaps matching TRBD1 (6 bases). Germline V CDR1 and CDR2: LGHDT, YNNKEL (reference sequence). V was clipped by 4 bases and J by 4 bases, with 11 bases between them. The CDR3 runs 15 residues. The CDR3 sequence is CASSRGQSYNSPLHF. In DNA, the CDR3 is TGTGCCAGCAGCCGCGGACAGAGTTATAATTCACCCCTCCACTTT.

This clonotype has a count of ten or more. The rearrangement links TRBV6-2 or TRBV6-3 to TRBJ1-1; no clear D. V was trimmed by 6 bases and J by 2 bases, leaving 13 bases between them. The germline gives CDR1 MNHEY, CDR2 SVGEGT. CDR3 size: 14 residues. This chain's CDR3 is CASRAPYPNTEAFF. CDR3 DNA: TGTGCCAGCAGGGCACCATATCCTAACACTGAAGCTTTCTTT.

This clonotype was picked up many times. The chain uses TRBV13 and TRBJ1-1; no clear D gene. CDR1 is PRHDT and CDR2 is FYEKMQ in the germline V gene (reference sequence). V dropped 1 base and J dropped 11 bases, with 14 bases sitting between them. This CDR3 contains 13 residues. This chain's CDR3 is CASSLEFGLGAFF. Written as DNA, the CDR3 is TGTGCCAGCAGCTTAGAGTTTGGATTAGGGGCTTTCTTT.

This clonotype was observed a few times. The chain carries TRBV5-1 and TRBJ2-1; 12 bases fit TRBD1. The germline V gene encodes CDR1 SGHRS and CDR2 YFSETQ. The CDR3 consists of 19 residues. V lost 2 bases to trimming and J lost 7 bases; unmatched junction nucleotides: 16. CDR3 DNA: TGCGCCAGCAGCTTAACCGGGACAGGGGGCCTCGTTGCTACTAATGAGCAGTTCTTC. Translating it yields CASSLTGTGGLVATNEQFF.

The sample holds many counts of this clonotype. This rearrangement joins TRBV6-1 to TRBJ2-1, with 9 bases fitting TRBD2. This CDR3 comprises 19 residues. Germline lookup yields CDR1 MNHNS and CDR2 SASEGT. Trimming took 5 bases from V and 0 from J; bases not matched to a gene: 14. CDR3 region: CASSPLYSGGTSSYNEQFF. The CDR3 nucleotides are TGTGCCAGCAGTCCCCTTTATAGCGGGGGAACCAGCTCCTACAATGAGCAGTTCTTC.

The rearrangement uses TRBV19 and TRBJ1-4; D remains ambiguous. Germline loops: CDR1 LNHDA, CDR2 SQIVND (reference sequence). This CDR3 is built from 15 residues. Deletions cut 2 bases from V and 0 bases from J, with 7 bases between. The chain's CDR3 is CASSIRIATNEKLFF. The DNA of the CDR3 is TGTGCCAGTAGTATAAGGATTGCAACTAATGAAAAACTGTTTTTT.

This chain uses TRBV9 with TRBJ2-7; D is unresolved. V lost 0 bases and J 8 bases, leaving 12 bases between the germline ends. The CDR3 covers 13 residues. Per the germline V gene, CDR1 is SGDLS and CDR2 is YYNGEE. This CDR3 reads CASSVALGDKQYF. CDR3 sequence (DNA): TGTGCCAGCAGCGTAGCTCTAGGCGACAAGCAGTACTTC. The full variable domain, its missing parts supplied by reference TRBV9 and TRBJ2-7, is DSGVTQTPKHLITATGQRVTLRCSPRSGDLSVYWYQQSLDQGLQFLIQYYNGEERAKGNILERFSAQQFPDLHSELNLSSLELGDSALYFCASSVALGDKQYFGPGTRLTVT.

In its sample, this clonotype was seen many times. The rearrangement uses TRBV13 and TRBJ2-7; D is perhaps TRBD2 (6 bases). Germline lookup yields CDR1 PRHDT and CDR2 FYEKMQ (reference sequence). The CDR3 contains 13 residues. Trimming took 2 bases from V and 7 from J, leaving 12 bases between them. CDR3 amino acids: CASSLRGRGEQYF. CDR3 DNA sequence: TGTGCCAGCAGCTTAAGAGGGCGGGGTGAGCAGTACTTC.

This clonotype was seen a few times. The junction and the germline gene differ at one end; a read error may be behind it. CDR3: CASSSTRLAGGTGTQYF. CDR3 coding DNA: TGTGCCAGCAGTTCCACCCGACTAGCGGGAGGGACAGGTACGCAGTATTTT. This chain links TRBV28 with TRBJ2-1, with 14 bases identical to TRBD2. TRBJ2-3 explains the end of the DNA better; the J call may be wrong. The germline gives CDR1 MDHEN, CDR2 SYDVKM. This CDR3 contains 17 residues.